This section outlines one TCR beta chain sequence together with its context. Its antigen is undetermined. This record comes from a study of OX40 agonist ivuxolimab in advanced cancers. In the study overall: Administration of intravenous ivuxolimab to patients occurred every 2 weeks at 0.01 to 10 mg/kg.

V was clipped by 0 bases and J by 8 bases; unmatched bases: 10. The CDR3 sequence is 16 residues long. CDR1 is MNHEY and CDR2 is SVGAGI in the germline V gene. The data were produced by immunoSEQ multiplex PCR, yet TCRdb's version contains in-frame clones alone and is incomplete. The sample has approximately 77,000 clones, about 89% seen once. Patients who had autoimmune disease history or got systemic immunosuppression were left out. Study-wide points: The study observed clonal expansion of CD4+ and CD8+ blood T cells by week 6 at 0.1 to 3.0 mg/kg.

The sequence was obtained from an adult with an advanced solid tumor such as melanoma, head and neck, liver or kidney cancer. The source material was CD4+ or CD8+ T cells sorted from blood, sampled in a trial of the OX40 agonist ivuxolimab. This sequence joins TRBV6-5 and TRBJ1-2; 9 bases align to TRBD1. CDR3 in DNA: TGTGCCAGCAGTTACTCAACAGGGGGCTTCTCTTGGGGCTACACCTTC. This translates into CASSYSTGGFSWGYTF.